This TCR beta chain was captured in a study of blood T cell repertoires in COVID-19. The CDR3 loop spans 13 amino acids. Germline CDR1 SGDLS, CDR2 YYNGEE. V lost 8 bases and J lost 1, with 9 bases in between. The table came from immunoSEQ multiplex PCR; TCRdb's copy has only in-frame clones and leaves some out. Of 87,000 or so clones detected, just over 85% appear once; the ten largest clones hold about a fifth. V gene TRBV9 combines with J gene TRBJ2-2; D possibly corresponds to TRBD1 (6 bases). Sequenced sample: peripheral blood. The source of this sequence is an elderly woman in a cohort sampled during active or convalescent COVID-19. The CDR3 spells CASQGRNTGELFF. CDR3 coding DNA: TGTGCCAGTCAGGGGAGGAACACCGGGGAGCTGTTTTTT. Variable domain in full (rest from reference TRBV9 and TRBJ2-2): DSGVTQTPKHLITATGQRVTLRCSPRSGDLSVYWYQQSLDQGLQFLIQYYNGEERAKGNILERFSAQQFPDLHSELNLSSLELGDSALYFCASQGRNTGELFFGEGSRLTVL.